This T cell receptor (beta chain) derives from a study of blood T cell repertoires in COVID-19. As for the study in general: Acute and convalescent COVID-19 samples came from the United States, Italy and Spain. T cells, B-cell-depleted T cells, or PBMCs supplied cDNA or gDNA.

With V trimmed by 4 bases and J by 4 bases, 14 bases remained unmatched. The germline V gene has CDR1 KGHDR and CDR2 SFDVKD. This CDR3 is built from 18 residues. Sequenced by immunoSEQ multiplex PCR; TCRdb stores in-frame clones only, minus some. The sample yields approximately 330,000 clones, more than 75% seen once. This clone was seen a handful of times. Material for sequencing was peripheral blood. This TCR came from a woman aged 50 to 65 with active or convalescent COVID-19. The rearrangement links TRBV24-1 to TRBJ2-1; 8 bases are a match to TRBD2. In DNA form, the CDR3 reads TGTGCCACCAGTGAACGGCCTCGGGCTAGCGGGTTTTACAATGAGCAGTTCTTC. Encoded protein: CATSERPRASGFYNEQFF.